The 12 T cell receptor beta chains reported below all come from one sample, sequenced in a study of blood T cell repertoires in COVID-19. Only in-frame clones appear in the TCRdb table, and some are missing; sequencing was by immunoSEQ multiplex PCR. Of about 220,000 clones in the sample, 82% were seen once. Sequencing was done on a sample of PBMCs or T cells enriched from blood (not recorded which). All receptors come from a woman aged 55-69 years who had recovered from COVID-19.

The chain links TRBV6-5 to TRBJ2-3; tentative D call: TRBD2 (5 bases). This CDR3 has 15 amino acids. The V end lost 0 bases, the J end lost 8 bases, and 15 bases lay between the germline ends. CDR1 is MNHEY and CDR2 is SVGAGI in the germline V gene. In nucleotides, the CDR3 is TGTGCCAGCAGTTACTCGAGAGGGTTGCTAGGTACGCAGTATTTT. Its protein is CASSYSRGLLGTQYF.

The V gene is TRBV7-9, the J gene TRBJ1-6; tentatively, D is TRBD1 (6 bases). The CDR3 is 15 residues long. Per the germline V gene, CDR1 is SEHNR and CDR2 is FQNEAQ (reference sequence). V dropped 6 bases and J dropped 8 bases, with 17 bases sitting between them. The CDR3 reads CASSRSGVFDSPLHF. The CDR3 DNA follows: TGTGCCAGCAGTCGCTCAGGGGTTTTTGATTCACCCCTCCACTTT.

CDR3 DNA: TGTGCCAGCAGTGATACCACGGGAGCTTACGAGCAGTACTTC. It specifies CASSDTTGAYEQYF. J is TRBJ2-7 and V is TRBV2; a weak D match, TRBD2 (6 bases). Trimming removed 3 bases at V and 4 bases at J, with 13 bases between. Germline V gene sequence: CDR1 SNHLY, CDR2 FYNNEI. The CDR3 runs 14 residues.

The rearrangement links TRBV7-2 to TRBJ1-2, with 7 bases lining up with TRBD1. V shed 5 bases, J shed 8 bases, and the junction held 14 bases outside the gene matches. Germline V gene lookup returns CDR1 SGHTA and CDR2 FQGNSA. The CDR3 length is 15 residues. The CDR3 loop is CASSPTRQGSQGYTF. CDR3 bases: TGTGCCAGCAGCCCTACTCGACAGGGTTCGCAGGGCTACACCTTC.

The genes are TRBV11-2 and TRBJ2-1, with D perhaps matching TRBD1 (5 bases). CDR3 length equals 14 residues. Germline CDR1 reads SGHAT; CDR2 reads FQNNGV. The V gene lost 6 bases and the J gene lost 3 bases, with 12 bases spanning the gap. The CDR3 coding sequence is TGTGCCAGCAGACCCCCAGGGATCTACAATGAGCAGTTCTTC. Translation gives CASRPPGIYNEQFF.

The chain joins TRBV6-2 or TRBV6-3 to TRBJ1-2; 7 bases agree with TRBD1. The V segment lost 6 bases and the J segment 4 bases; nucleotides outside the gene matches: 8. The CDR3 sequence is 14 residues long. Looked up from germline, CDR1 is MNHEY and CDR2 is SVGEGT. The CDR3 sequence: CASSGQVPIYGYTF. CDR3 in DNA: TGTGCCAGCAGCGGACAGGTGCCCATCTATGGCTACACCTTC.

This clone has only a few counts. V and J are TRBV4-1 and TRBJ1-4, with D perhaps matching TRBD1 (6 bases). This CDR3 has 15 residues. Germline CDR1 reads MGHRA; CDR2 reads YSYEKL. Trimming took 2 bases from V and 1 from J, leaving 8 bases between them. CDR3 region: CASSQTGLTNEKLFF. CDR3 bases: TGCGCCAGCAGCCAAACAGGGTTAACTAATGAAAAACTGTTTTTT.

This clone was seen a handful of times. This sequence joins TRBV2 and TRBJ1-5; TRBD1 agrees at 7 bases. Germline V lookup: CDR1 SNHLY, CDR2 FYNNEI. Trimming at V came to 7 bases and at J to 7 bases, leaving 7 bases not matched to a gene. CDR3 length: 13 residues. The DNA for the CDR3 is TGTGCCAGCACCGCAGGGGGGCGGCAGCCCCAGCATTTT. It yields the protein CASTAGGRQPQHF.

V and J are TRBV19 and TRBJ2-5, with 11 bases that match TRBD2. V was pared by 3 bases and J by 7 bases, with 19 bases of the junction left unmatched. This CDR3 spans 19 amino acids. Germline values: CDR1 LNHDA, CDR2 SQIVND (reference sequence). The CDR3 DNA sequence: TGTGCCAGTAGTATGCGGCCGAGGGGGACTAGCGGCGCCTTAGGGACCCAGTACTTC. It translates to CASSMRPRGTSGALGTQYF. Full variable domain (remainder filled in from reference TRBV19 and TRBJ2-5): DGGITQSPKYLFRKEGQNVTLSCEQNLNHDAMYWYRQDPGQGLRLIYYSQIVNDFQKGDIAEGYSVSREKKESFPLTVTSAQKNPTAFYLCASSMRPRGTSGALGTQYFGPGTRLLVL.

The chain carries TRBV29-1 and TRBJ2-7, with TRBD1 matching over 8 bases. Germline loops: CDR1 SQVTM, CDR2 ANQGSEA. The J segment lost 0 bases and the V segment lost 7 bases, leaving 17 bases of the junction unmatched. CDR3 length: 17 amino acids. The CDR3 is CSGRTGSTGMSSYEQYF. CDR3 nucleotide sequence: TGCAGCGGCAGGACAGGGTCAACGGGAATGAGCTCCTACGAGCAGTACTTC.

The CDR3, as DNA: TGTGCCAGCAGCTTAAGGGGGTCCCCGGAGACCCAGTACTTC. It translates to CASSLRGSPETQYF. V usage is TRBV7-8 and J usage is TRBJ2-5, with D possibly matching TRBD1 (6 bases). Per germline, CDR1 SGHVS and CDR2 FQNEAQ. Trimming shortened V by 2 bases and J by 5 bases, and 12 bases separated the two germline ends. The CDR3 contains 14 residues. The variable domain in full, completed from reference TRBV7-8 and TRBJ2-5, reads GAGVSQSPRYKVAKRGQDVALRCDPISGHVSLFWYQQALGQGPEFLTYFQNEAQLDKSGLPSDRFFAERPEGSVSTLKIQRTQQEDSAVYLCASSLRGSPETQYFGPGTRLLVL.

The V call is TRBV7-8, the J call TRBJ1-3; TRBD1 matches at 10 bases. CDR1 is SGHVS and CDR2 is FQNEAQ in the germline V gene. With V trimmed by 1 base and J by 8 bases, 2 bases remained unmatched. This CDR3 spans 14 amino acids. CDR3 bases: TGTGCCAGCAGCTTAGGGACAGGGGGAGACACCATATATTTT. Amino acids: CASSLGTGGDTIYF.